This T cell receptor (beta chain) was found in a study of beta chain features in type 1 diabetes. Study outcomes and limitations: In comparison with healthy donors, patients had naive, central memory and Treg TCRB repertoires that appeared more similar. With patients and controls alike, PCR might favor shorter templates to an equal degree. Among patients with Type 1 diabetes, TCRB CDR3s were moderately but significantly shorter in every one of the four CD4+ subsets. Reduced insertions and increased deletions marked VDJ junctions in type 1 diabetes patients.

About this clone itself: Its antigen remains unknown.

Trimming cost V 4 bases and J 5 bases, with 15 bases left between them. CDR1 SGHRS and CDR2 YFSETQ come from the germline V gene. The CDR3 spans 14 residues. Expressed TCRB transcripts were sequenced after all isolated RNA was converted to cDNA. This table comes from immunoSEQ multiplex PCR, and its TCRdb copy is limited to in-frame clones, with some not included. The table shows roughly 150,000 clones, with around 9.7% occurring only once. By way of CD45RO/CCR7/CD25/CD127/CD95/CD27, the CD4+ regulatory, stem cell-like memory, central memory and naive cells were sorted. V is TRBV5-1 and J is TRBJ2-5; no clear D gene. The receptor comes from a woman aged 30 to 39 with type 1 diabetes. The source material was central memory CD4+ T cells from blood. The CDR3 region is CASSLAVVGETQYF. The CDR3 nucleotides read TGCGCCAGCAGCCTCGCGGTCGTCGGGGAGACCCAGTACTTC.